Shown below are 9 T cell receptor beta chains from a single sample sequenced in a study of blood T cell repertoires in COVID-19. Sequencing used immunoSEQ multiplex PCR; TCRdb keeps in-frame clones, though not all of them. In the table there are about 370,000 clones, 75% to 90% of which are singletons. Sample: PBMCs or T cells enriched from blood (not recorded which). The source is a man aged 18 to 29 who had recovered from COVID-19.

The chain is built from TRBV28 and TRBJ2-7; 7 nucleotides match TRBD2. This CDR3 contains 15 residues. Germline V gene data show CDR1 as MDHEN and CDR2 as SYDVKM. The trim removed 0 bases at V and 2 bases at J, leaving 4 bases unmatched. In DNA form, the CDR3 reads TGTGCCAGCAGTTTATGGGCTAGCGGTACCTACGAGCAGTACTTC. Protein product: CASSLWASGTYEQYF.

CDR3 bases: TGTGCCAGCTCCCGACTAGTCCAAGGCTCCAATGAGCAGTTCTTC. Protein sequence: CASSRLVQGSNEQFF. This chain uses TRBV18 with TRBJ2-1, with TRBD2 as a possible D gene (6 bases). Germline CDR1 KGHSH, CDR2 LQKENI. Deletions cut 6 bases from V and 6 bases from J, with 18 bases between. The CDR3 sequence is 15 residues long.

This clone was seen a single time. V gene TRBV28 combines with J gene TRBJ2-2; TRBD1 aligns across 8 bases. The CDR3 consists of 20 residues. V was pared by 8 bases and J by 0 bases, with 20 bases of the junction left unmatched. The germline V gene has CDR1 MDHEN and CDR2 SYDVKM. The CDR3: CASRYFYGTGSVANTGELFF. The CDR3 DNA is TGTGCCAGCCGCTACTTCTACGGGACAGGTAGCGTCGCGAACACCGGGGAGCTGTTTTTT.

This clone was seen only once. The V call is TRBV28, the J call TRBJ1-5; D not certain. Trimming shortened V by 7 bases and J by 4 bases, and 17 bases separated the two germline ends. Germline V gene data show CDR1 as MDHEN and CDR2 as SYDVKM. This CDR3 spans 15 amino acids. CDR3 in DNA: TGTGCCAGCACCGTTTCGTCGGTAGCTAATCAGCCCCAGCATTTT. This gives the protein CASTVSSVANQPQHF.

This chain joins TRBV3-1 (or the pseudogene TRBV3-2) and TRBJ1-6; D might be TRBD1 (5 bases). From germline, CDR1 is LGHDT and CDR2 YNNKEL (reference sequence). The CDR3 extends over 14 amino acids. Trimming stripped 3 bases from V and 9 bases from J, with 12 bases between. CDR3 in DNA: TGTGCCAGCAGCCAGTTCAGGGTAGGTTCACCCCTCCACTTT. Its protein is CASSQFRVGSPLHF.

CDR3 in DNA: TGTGCCAGCACCTCCCGGGACATTAACTATGGCTACACCTTC. This sequence encodes CASTSRDINYGYTF. The chain couples TRBV28 to TRBJ1-2, with D maybe TRBD1 (6 bases). CDR1 and CDR2 from the germline V gene are MDHEN and SYDVKM. The CDR3 is made up of 14 amino acids. V dropped 7 bases and J dropped 1 base, with 13 bases sitting between them.

The chain carries TRBV29-1 and TRBJ2-5; D is undetermined. Deletions cut 4 bases from V and 4 bases from J, with 13 bases between. Germline V gene sequence: CDR1 SQVTM, CDR2 ANQGSEA. This CDR3 spans 13 amino acids. As DNA, the CDR3 is TGCAGCGTTGGTCGAGACACCCTAGAGACCCAGTACTTC. It codes for CSVGRDTLETQYF. Filled out from reference TRBV29-1 and TRBJ2-5, the complete variable domain reads SAVISQKPSRDICQRGTSLTIQCQVDSQVTMMFWYRQQPGQSLTLIATANQGSEATYESGFVIDKFPISRPNLTFSTLTVSNMSPEDSSIYLCSVGRDTLETQYFGPGTRLLVL.

This clone was counted only a few times. The chain is built from TRBV2 and TRBJ1-2, with TRBD1 identical over 8 bases. This CDR3 comprises 17 residues. V lost 0 bases and J lost 4; bases outside the gene matches: 10. CDR1 and CDR2 from the germline V gene are SNHLY and FYNNEI. CDR3: CASSEALGPGGLYGYTF. CDR3 nucleotides: TGTGCCAGCAGTGAAGCGCTCGGGCCAGGGGGCCTCTATGGCTACACCTTC.

The chain carries TRBV4-3 and TRBJ1-2; D is possibly TRBD1 (6 bases). This CDR3 contains 16 residues. Trimming stripped 4 bases from V and 1 base from J, with 16 bases between. CDR1 is LGHNA and CDR2 is YSLEER in the germline V gene. The CDR3 DNA sequence: TGCGCCAGCAGCCCGGGAGGGGGGCTCGATAACTATGGCTACACCTTC. Its protein product is CASSPGGGLDNYGYTF.